The rows below give T cell receptor beta chains drawn from one sample of a study of cytomegalovirus exposure and HLA in healthy donors. Profiling relied on immunoSEQ multiplex PCR, and the TCRdb table lists in-frame clones only, not all of them. The data show approximately 65,000 clones, approximately 91% seen once. Sequencing was done on a sample of PBMCs. The receptor set was obtained from a man younger than 35 in good health and CMV-seronegative. Each CDR3 is given with its conserved first and last residue. Each record gives: CDR3 length, clone size, V gene, D gene, J gene, CDR3 DNA, CDR3 protein. D genes are given only for firm matches. Clone size, where shown, is once, few, many, or a class for clones that have expanded.

length: 15
size: NA
V: TRBV27
D: TRBD1
J: TRBJ1-5
DNA: TGTGCCAGCAGCCCCGTGCCAGGGGGGCATCAGCCCCAGCATTTT
CDR3: CASSPVPGGHQPQHF

length: 11
size: NA
V: TRBV28
D: NA
J: TRBJ2-5
DNA: TGTGCCAGCAGCTACCAAGAGACCCAGTACTTC
CDR3: CASSYQETQYF

length: 15
size: NA
V: TRBV4-3
D: NA
J: TRBJ1-5
DNA: TGCGCCAGCAGCCAAAATATCTTGGACAGTCAGCCCCAGCATTTT
CDR3: CASSQNILDSQPQHF

length: 15
size: NA
V: TRBV5-1
D: NA
J: TRBJ2-1
DNA: TGCGCCAGCGGGTATTGGGCAAGCTCCTACAATGAGCAGTTCTTC
CDR3: CASGYWASSYNEQFF

length: 13
size: NA
V: TRBV10-3
D: NA
J: TRBJ2-7
DNA: TGTGCCATCAGTGAGTCGAGCTCCTACGAGCAGTACTTC
CDR3: CAISESSSYEQYF

length: 11
size: once
V: TRBV6-5
D: NA
J: TRBJ1-2
DNA: TGTGCCAGCAGTTACGGAGGGGGCTACACCTTC
CDR3: CASSYGGGYTF

length: 14
size: many
V: TRBV19
D: TRBD1
J: TRBJ2-1
DNA: TGTGCCAGTCAGGGACAGGGGTTTTGGGATGAGCAGTTCTTC
CDR3: CASQGQGFWDEQFF

length: 14
size: few
V: TRBV29-1
D: TRBD1
J: TRBJ2-7
DNA: TGCAGCGTTGATGTGGGACAGGAAGAGAGCGAGCAGTACTTC
CDR3: CSVDVGQEESEQYF

length: 12
size: NA
V: TRBV19
D: NA
J: TRBJ1-1
DNA: TGTGCCAGTAGTCCCTTAGGGGGTGAAGCTTTCTTT
CDR3: CASSPLGGEAFF

length: 14
size: NA
V: TRBV7-3
D: NA
J: TRBJ2-1
DNA: TGTGCCAGCAGCTGGGGGGTAGGGGTCAATGAGCAGTTCTTC
CDR3: CASSWGVGVNEQFF

length: 16
size: NA
V: TRBV7-9
D: NA
J: TRBJ2-2
DNA: TGTGCCAGCAGTCCACAGGGGACACTAGCGGCCGGGGAGCTGTTTTTT
CDR3: CASSPQGTLAAGELFF

length: 16
size: NA
V: TRBV7-9
D: TRBD1
J: TRBJ2-3
DNA: TGTGCCAGCAGCTACCGACAGGGTGGTAGCACAGATACGCAGTATTTT
CDR3: CASSYRQGGSTDTQYF

length: 15
size: NA
V: TRBV4-2
D: TRBD2
J: TRBJ2-1
DNA: TGTGCCAGCAGCCATAGACTAGCGGAATACAATGAGCAGTTCTTC
CDR3: CASSHRLAEYNEQFF

length: 15
size: once
V: TRBV7-2
D: TRBD2
J: TRBJ2-1
DNA: TGTGCCAGCAGCTCGCCAGGTAGCGGGACCAATGAGCAGTTCTTC
CDR3: CASSSPGSGTNEQFF

length: 14
size: NA
V: TRBV5-8
D: NA
J: TRBJ2-7
DNA: TGTGCCAGCAGCTCCGTCACAGGGACGGACGAGCAGTACTTC
CDR3: CASSSVTGTDEQYF

length: 12
size: NA
V: TRBV29-1
D: TRBD1
J: TRBJ2-7
DNA: TGCAGCGCCGGGACAGGGTCCTACGAGCAGTACTTC
CDR3: CSAGTGSYEQYF

length: 16
size: NA
V: TRBV27
D: TRBD1
J: TRBJ2-3
DNA: TGTGCCAGCAGTGCTTACGGACAGGTTTTAACAGATACGCAGTATTTT
CDR3: CASSAYGQVLTDTQYF

length: 14
size: NA
V: TRBV25-1
D: TRBD1
J: TRBJ1-2
DNA: TGTGCCAGCAGTGAACTGGACAGGGTCGATGGCTACACCTTC
CDR3: CASSELDRVDGYTF

length: 11
size: once
V: TRBV6-1
D: NA
J: TRBJ2-7
DNA: TGTGCCAGCAGTGACTACTACGAGCAGTACTTC
CDR3: CASSDYYEQYF

length: 13
size: few
V: TRBV27
D: TRBD2
J: TRBJ2-7
DNA: TGTGCCAGCAAAAGGACTAGCGGGAGTATGCAGTACTTC
CDR3: CASKRTSGSMQYF

length: 15
size: NA
V: TRBV27
D: TRBD2
J: TRBJ2-7
DNA: TGTGCCAGCAGGGAGGGTGGGACTAGTCGCTACGAGCAGTACTTC
CDR3: CASREGGTSRYEQYF